These T cell receptor beta chains were read from a single sample in a study of T cells in Graves' hyperthyroidism and ophthalmopathy. Each CDR3 protein gets one entry after TCRdb re-called the multiplex PCR reads with MiXCR. The data hold a few hundred thousand distinct CDR3 sequences, with just under 15% observed a single time. Sequences were obtained from blood. Receptors originate from a woman aged 25 to 39 with Graves' hyperthyroidism. CDR3s include the opening cysteine and the closing phenylalanine or tryptophan. Fields, in order: clone size, J gene, V gene, CDR3 protein. Clone size is not always given. Where it is, it says once, few, many or a class for expanded clones.

>many|TRBJ2-3|TRBV2
CASSEAVRQESWADTQYF
>many|TRBJ2-3|TRBV28
CASSQAAAEGTDTQYF
>few|TRBJ2-1|TRBV15
CATARDNEQFF
>NA|TRBJ2-7|TRBV29-1
CSVDGLAGEQYF
>many|TRBJ2-7|TRBV3-1
CASSQVSRVAEQYF
>NA|TRBJ1-1|TRBV30
CAWSGGIAPPNTEAFF
>few|TRBJ1-5|TRBV18
CASSRTDSNQPQHF
>many|TRBJ2-1|TRBV11-2
CASSLFVRQGVYNEQFF
>many|TRBJ2-7|TRBV6-1
CASQDARQSSYEQYF
>NA|TRBJ2-1|TRBV20-1
CSARDQVAGGYNEQFF
>NA|TRBJ2-5|TRBV5-1
CASSFGTVREETQYF
>NA|TRBJ1-3|TRBV25-1
CASSESGQTRGNTIYF
>many|TRBJ2-5|TRBV20-1
CSASGAGEGETQYF
>many|TRBJ1-2|TRBV20-1
CSARDIGRRTGLYGYTF
>many|TRBJ2-3|TRBV7-6
CASGSREGRADTQYF
>NA|TRBJ2-1|TRBV12-3/TRBV12-4
CASSFRKKDYNEQFF
>many|TRBJ1-2|TRBV3-1
CASSQGLRGYTF
>few|TRBJ2-5|TRBV6-2/TRBV6-3
CAGSQGAETQYF
>NA|TRBJ2-3|TRBV4-1
CASSQEWGAGGMTDTQYF
>few|TRBJ2-5|TRBV7-8
CASSYTATRFGRETQYF
>NA|TRBJ1-6|TRBV2
CASSEAVADYSPLHF
>NA|TRBJ1-5|TRBV24-1
CATSDPQEGQNQPQHF
>NA|TRBJ2-2|TRBV5-1
CASSPRGQSNTGELFF
>few|TRBJ2-3|TRBV5-4
CASSGEGLTDTQYF
>few|TRBJ1-5|TRBV6-6
CASSYSQGGNQPQHF
>few|TRBJ2-7|TRBV11-3
CASSLDLLAGPFEQYF
>many|TRBJ1-2|TRBV6-1
CASSNPYGQVPNYGYTF
>many|TRBJ2-5|TRBV20-1
CSARVSGGTGDQETQYF
>few|TRBJ1-2|TRBV2
CASRETRVYTF
>many|TRBJ2-5|TRBV28
CASRGQETQYF
>NA|TRBJ1-6|TRBV30
CAWSVGQLIHNSPLHF
>few|TRBJ2-7|TRBV6-1
CASSVAGGRSYEQYF
>few|TRBJ2-1|TRBV7-8
CASSLKREYNEQFF
>many|TRBJ1-5|TRBV2
CASSMNLGGNQPQHF
>few|TRBJ1-1|TRBV29-1
CSVSHPGTEAFF
>many|TRBJ2-7|TRBV20-1
CSASGTSSYEQYF
>many|TRBJ1-2|TRBV5-1
CASSLVDKGYGYTF
>many|TRBJ1-1|TRBV3-1
CASSQVVSGGGTEAFF
>many|TRBJ2-1|TRBV24-1
CATSDLKDRGGFVYEQFF
>many|TRBJ2-3|TRBV10-3
CAISELGDTDTQYF
>few|TRBJ2-2|TRBV20-1
CSALGNTNTGELFF
>NA|TRBJ2-2|TRBV19
CASSSGVTGELFF